This T cell receptor (beta chain) was sequenced during a study of PD-L1 blockade in urothelial cancer. In the study overall: Blood analysis took place 3 weeks (second dose) and 6 weeks after treatment start.

This clone appeared a single time. This CDR3 contains 15 residues. Germline CDR1 reads MNHNY; CDR2 reads SVGAGI (reference sequence). Unmatched junction bases numbered 16, after V lost 7 bases and J lost 10 bases. The protocol was immunoSEQ multiplex PCR, while the TCRdb copy is restricted to in-frame clones and leaves out a portion. The sample lists 95,000 to 100,000 clones, over 75% occurring once. Specified time point: pretreatment peripheral blood. The rearrangement links TRBV6-6 to TRBJ2-3; 8 nucleotides agree with TRBD2. Material: PBMCs, obtained around atezolizumab (anti-PD-L1) treatment. This receptor was obtained from a man in his sixties with urothelial cancer. The CDR3: CASTLAVTQGEAQYF. The DNA for the CDR3 is TGTGCCAGCACACTAGCGGTTACCCAAGGGGAGGCGCAGTATTTT.